This entry features one T cell receptor (beta chain) sequence. Patients in Seattle were enrolled during active infection, then followed longitudinally. The authors' processing: Estimation of nucleated cell counts relied on the amplification of reference gene primers. Generated by immunoSEQ multiplex PCR, the TCRdb table keeps only in-frame clones and is missing some. V and J calls and clone size are copied from that table; D and trimming were computed from the DNA. The sample holds some 200,000 clones, around 84% seen once. The sample originates from a study of blood T cell repertoires in COVID-19. Study-level information: Samples of COVID-19 (acute and convalescent) were obtained from the United States, Italy and Spain. The cDNA or gDNA used as material had been derived from T cells, B-cell-depleted T cells, or PBMCs.

In germline, CDR1 is LGHNA, CDR2 YNFKEQ. V lost 3 bases, J lost 7 bases, and 12 bases lay in between. This CDR3 has 14 amino acids. The chain joins TRBV4-2 to TRBJ2-2; perhaps TRBD1 as D (5 bases). The receptor's source is a woman aged 80 or over with COVID-19, enrolled during active disease. Material for sequencing was peripheral blood. The CDR3 sequence: CASSHPRQSGELFF. For the CDR3, the DNA is TGTGCCAGCAGCCACCCGAGACAGAGCGGGGAGCTGTTTTTT.